What follows describes a single T cell receptor beta chain. Its antigen is as yet unknown. CDR3 length: 14 amino acids. Germline assignment: CDR1 DFQATT and CDR2 SNEGSKA (reference sequence). The V and J ends lost 6 bases and 3 bases respectively, with 18 bases between them. The study left out patients who had uncontrolled infection, other autoimmune disease, pregnancy or lactation. The authors obtained PBMCs from 7.5 to 10 ml of fresh peripheral blood. This specimen belongs to a study of T cells in Graves' hyperthyroidism and ophthalmopathy. The investigators amplified TCR beta CDR3 regions from RNA transcripts. The study used the HTBI primer set for a first-round RT-PCR of the TCR CDR3. TCRdb redid the calling of the multiplex PCR reads with MiXCR, one entry per CDR3 protein. The sample comprises a few hundred thousand distinct CDR3 sequences, approximately 13% of which are singletons, and around 32% rests with the top ten.

Notes on the study in general: Most clonotypes expanded in thyroid above 0.001 were likewise present in blood.

The rearrangement joins TRBV20-1 to TRBJ2-7; weak D call: TRBD2 (6 bases). This receptor was obtained from a woman aged 40 to 50 with Graves' ophthalmopathy. What was sequenced was blood. The CDR3 here is CSAWPPAEGYEQYF. CDR3 nucleotides: TGCAGTGCCTGGCCCCCAGCGGAGGGCTACGAGCAGTACTTC.